Following are 29 T cell receptor beta chains from one sample sequenced in a study of PD-1 blockade in classical Hodgkin lymphoma. Relapse after autologous stem cell transplantation occurred in every patient, and brentuximab vedotin exposure varied. Libraries were prepared by immunoSEQ multiplex PCR; TCRdb keeps only in-frame clonotypes and omits some of them. The sample shows 72,000 or so clones, approximately 94% of them seen only once. Sequenced material: peripheral blood mononuclear cells (PBMCs), taken at baseline. Receptors were obtained from a human donor with classical Hodgkin lymphoma.

The J gene is TRBJ2-7, the V gene TRBV29-1; 8 bases agree with TRBD1. The germline gives CDR1 SQVTM, CDR2 ANQGSEA. Germline trimming cut 6 bases from V and 3 bases from J; bases unmatched to any gene: 10. The CDR3 length is 14 residues. The CDR3 DNA reads TGCAGCGTGAGGACAGGGTTAACCTTCTACGAGCAGTACTTC. Amino acids: CSVRTGLTFYEQYF.

CDR3 amino acids: CASSEASASYNEQFF. The CDR3, as DNA: TGTGCCAGCAGTGAAGCGAGCGCCTCCTACAATGAGCAGTTCTTC. The gene calls are TRBV6-1 and TRBJ2-1; D gene ambiguous. CDR3 length equals 15 residues. The germline V gene has CDR1 MNHNS and CDR2 SASEGT. Trimming left V 0 bases short and J 0 bases short, with 6 bases between.

The V and J genes are TRBV27 and TRBJ2-3, with 10 bases lining up with TRBD2. V lost 3 bases and J lost 3; bases outside the gene matches: 3. This CDR3 is built from 15 residues. The germline V gene encodes CDR1 MNHEY and CDR2 SMNVEV (reference sequence). CDR3 region: CASSFPAGGTDTQYF. The CDR3 DNA is TGTGCCAGCAGTTTCCCAGCGGGGGGGACAGATACGCAGTATTTT.

The chain uses TRBV30 and TRBJ1-1; D not resolved. Germline CDR1 GTSNPN, CDR2 SVGIG (reference sequence). This CDR3 has 13 amino acids. Trimming took off 0 bases at V and 1 base at J, with 6 bases between the two ends. The CDR3 is CAWSVQRNTEAFF. CDR3 nucleotide sequence: TGTGCCTGGAGTGTACAAAGGAACACTGAAGCTTTCTTT.

V is TRBV5-5 and J is TRBJ2-7; tentatively, D is TRBD2 (6 bases). V dropped 4 bases and J dropped 5 bases, with 19 bases sitting between them. Germline CDR1 SGHKS, CDR2 YYEKEE (reference sequence). The CDR3 spans 15 residues. In DNA, the CDR3 is TGTGCCAGCAGCCCAACTATGGGGGGAGGACACGAGCAGTACTTC. Amino acids: CASSPTMGGGHEQYF.

The genes are TRBV5-6 and TRBJ1-1; the D gene is possibly TRBD1 (5 bases). V gave up 1 base and J gave up 7 bases, with 11 bases separating them. Germline CDR1 is SGHDT and CDR2 is YYEEEE. The CDR3 loop spans 13 amino acids. Written as DNA, the CDR3 is TGTGCCAGCAGCTTGCGGGGGGACTTTGAAGCTTTCTTT. Protein product: CASSLRGDFEAFF.

The chain combines TRBV9 with TRBJ1-3; possibly TRBD1 for D (5 bases). There are 18 residues in the CDR3. Trimming stripped 0 bases from V and 0 bases from J, with 16 bases between. Per the germline V gene, CDR1 is SGDLS and CDR2 is YYNGEE. In nucleotides, the CDR3 is TGTGCCAGCAGCGTAGAACCTTGGGACCGCCGCTCTGGAAACACCATATATTTT. Amino acids: CASSVEPWDRRSGNTIYF. The whole variable domain, remainder taken from reference TRBV9 and TRBJ1-3, is DSGVTQTPKHLITATGQRVTLRCSPRSGDLSVYWYQQSLDQGLQFLIQYYNGEERAKGNILERFSAQQFPDLHSELNLSSLELGDSALYFCASSVEPWDRRSGNTIYFGEGSWLTVV.

The rearrangement links TRBV25-1 to TRBJ1-6; D gene uncertain. Germline V gene lookup returns CDR1 MGHDK and CDR2 SYGVNS. Trimming left V 6 bases short and J 7 bases short, with 13 bases between. The CDR3 loop spans 14 amino acids. The CDR3 DNA reads TGTGCCAGCAGGTCTACACGGCCAAATTCACCCCTCCACTTT. Protein: CASRSTRPNSPLHF. The complete variable domain, with remaining parts taken from reference TRBV25-1 and TRBJ1-6, reads EADIYQTPRYLVIGTGKKITLECSQTMGHDKMYWYQQDPGMELHLIHYSYGVNSTEKGDLSSESTVSRIRTEHFPLTLESARPSHTSQYLCASRSTRPNSPLHFGNGTRLTVT.

The rearrangement uses TRBV19 and TRBJ1-1; D is unresolved. The CDR3 runs 13 residues. Germline V CDR1 and CDR2: LNHDA, SQIVND (reference sequence). The germline V and J ends were trimmed by 7 bases and 1 base, with 10 bases remaining between them. The CDR3 DNA sequence: TGTGCCAGTACCACCTGGGAGAACACTGAAGCTTTCTTT. The encoded protein is CASTTWENTEAFF.

The chain is built from TRBV6-5 and TRBJ2-5; 9 positions match TRBD2. Germline V gene lookup returns CDR1 MNHEY and CDR2 SVGAGI. V lost 5 bases, J lost 7 bases, and 8 bases stayed unmatched. This CDR3 contains 14 residues. The DNA for the CDR3 is TGTGCCAGCAGTGGCAGCGGGGGGCCCGGGACCCAGTACTTC. As protein: CASSGSGGPGTQYF.

The chain is built from TRBV11-2 and TRBJ2-7; D remains unclear. From germline, CDR1 is SGHAT and CDR2 FQNNGV. V dropped 5 bases and J dropped 6 bases, with 17 bases sitting between them. The CDR3 loop spans 14 amino acids. Here the CDR3 DNA reads TGTGCCAGCAGCGTATTCGGCGGAGACTCCGAGCAGTACTTC. This sequence encodes CASSVFGGDSEQYF.

The J gene is TRBJ2-7, the V gene TRBV19; 8 nucleotides line up with TRBD1. The CDR3 runs to 15 residues. Losses at the gene ends were 4 bases for V and 4 bases for J; bases not matched to a gene: 9. Germline V gene data show CDR1 as LNHDA and CDR2 as SQIVND (reference sequence). The CDR3 region is CASSTGTGRPYEQYF. The CDR3 coding sequence is TGTGCCAGTAGTACCGGGACAGGCCGTCCGTACGAGCAGTACTTC. Supplemented by reference TRBV19 and TRBJ2-7, the full variable domain reads DGGITQSPKYLFRKEGQNVTLSCEQNLNHDAMYWYRQDPGQGLRLIYYSQIVNDFQKGDIAEGYSVSREKKESFPLTVTSAQKNPTAFYLCASSTGTGRPYEQYFGPGTRLTVT.

This sequence joins TRBV7-5 and TRBJ2-7. TRBV7-5 is listed as a pseudogene. The length of the CDR3 is 16 residues. The CDR3 region has the DNA TGTGCCAGAAGCTTAGACTCGGCCGGCCTCTCCTACGAGCAGTACTTC. Its protein is CARSLDSAGLSYEQYF.

This chain links TRBV19 with TRBJ2-7; 7 bases align to TRBD1. The ends lost 5 bases at V and 7 bases at J; junction bases unmatched: 5. This CDR3 is built from 12 residues. Germline loops: CDR1 LNHDA, CDR2 SQIVND (reference sequence). CDR3 sequence (DNA): TGTGCCAGTAGTTCAATACAGGGGGAGCAGTACTTC. It codes for CASSSIQGEQYF.

The chain carries TRBV25-1 and TRBJ1-2, with D hard to call. The CDR3 contains 13 residues. Germline-derived CDR1 and CDR2 are MGHDK and SYGVNS. With 3 bases removed from V and 8 bases from J, the gap between germline ends came to 13 bases. The CDR3 region is CASSEGGGGGYTF. CDR3 sequence (DNA): TGTGCCAGCAGTGAGGGCGGCGGTGGCGGCTACACCTTC.

The genes are TRBV7-9 and TRBJ2-2; D is unresolved. The CDR3 sequence is 16 residues long. V dropped 8 bases and J dropped 1 base, with 17 bases sitting between them. CDR1 and CDR2 (germline): SEHNR, FQNEAQ (reference sequence). The CDR3 DNA reads TGTGCCAGCCTTCTTAGAAGTCCCAGGAACACCGGGGAGCTGTTTTTT. This gives the protein CASLLRSPRNTGELFF. The whole variable domain, remainder taken from reference TRBV7-9 and TRBJ2-2, is DTGVSQNPRHKITKRGQNVTFRCDPISEHNRLYWYRQTLGQGPEFLTYFQNEAQLEKSRLLSDRFSAERPKGSFSTLEIQRTEQGDSAMYLCASLLRSPRNTGELFFGEGSRLTVL.

This clone was detected once. The chain couples TRBV18 to TRBJ2-3; 9 bases are shared with TRBD1. The CDR3 loop spans 16 amino acids. Per germline, CDR1 KGHSH and CDR2 LQKENI. J was trimmed by 0 bases and V by 0 bases; bases with no gene match: 1. CDR3 nucleotides: TGTGCCAGCTCACCACCCGGACAGGGGAGCACAGATACGCAGTATTTT. This sequence encodes CASSPPGQGSTDTQYF.

The CDR3 coding sequence is TGTGCCAGCAGCCCAATAGGCGGGAGGGGTGGCACAGATACGCAGTATTTT. This translates into CASSPIGGRGGTDTQYF. The V gene is TRBV7-2, the J gene TRBJ2-3; 9 positions match TRBD2. The germline V gene encodes CDR1 SGHTA and CDR2 FQGNSA. This CDR3 spans 17 amino acids. V dropped 5 bases and J dropped 1; count of bases not matched to a gene: 10. The full variable domain, with the rest looked up from reference TRBV7-2 and TRBJ2-3, is GAGVSQSPSNKVTEKGKDVELRCDPISGHTALYWYRQSLGQGLEFLIYFQGNSAPDKSGLPSDRFSAERTGGSVSTLTIQRTQQEDSAVYLCASSPIGGRGGTDTQYFGPGTRLTVL.

The chain joins TRBV7-4 to TRBJ2-4; possibly TRBD1 for D (5 bases). The germline CDR1 and CDR2 sequences are SGHVT and SQSDAQ. Trimming took 3 bases from V and 4 from J, leaving 10 bases between them. The CDR3 extends over 14 amino acids. The CDR3 DNA reads as TGTGCCAGCAGCTTTGAGAGACAGAAAAACATTCAGTACTTC. Its translation is CASSFERQKNIQYF.

The J gene is TRBJ2-2, the V gene TRBV28, with D unclear. CDR3 length: 14 amino acids. V was shortened by 1 base and J by 2 bases, with 5 bases between the two germline ends. Germline CDR1 reads MDHEN; CDR2 reads SYDVKM. CDR3: CASSLYPNTGELFF. DNA for the CDR3: TGTGCCAGCAGTTTATATCCCAACACCGGGGAGCTGTTTTTT.

This clone is a singleton in its sample. The rearrangement joins TRBV21-1 to TRBJ1-1. TRBV21-1 is an annotated pseudogene. The CDR3 is 18 residues long. The CDR3 nucleotides read TGTGCCAGCAGTCCCCCGGAAGAGGACTGCCTAGGGAACACTGAAGCTTTCTTT. Its protein product is CASSPPEEDCLGNTEAFF.

The rearrangement links TRBV7-3 to TRBJ2-1; 10 bases are a match to TRBD1. The CDR3 consists of 14 residues. Losses at the gene ends were 5 bases for V and 8 bases for J; bases not matched to a gene: 6. Germline assignment: CDR1 SGHTA and CDR2 FQGTGA. The CDR3 DNA reads as TGTGCCAGCAGCCCCGGACAGGGGGGCGATGAGCAGTTCTTC. It encodes CASSPGQGGDEQFF.

The gene calls are TRBV2 and TRBJ2-2; 8 nucleotides match TRBD2. The junction had 14 bases not matched to a gene; V was cut back by 7 bases and J by 4 bases. The CDR3 spans 17 residues. Per germline, CDR1 SNHLY and CDR2 FYNNEI. CDR3 region: CASTPYGAGVGTGELFF. The CDR3 bases are TGTGCCAGCACTCCCTACGGAGCGGGGGTAGGCACCGGGGAGCTGTTTTTT.

J is TRBJ2-4 and V is TRBV10-3, with a possible D match to TRBD2 (5 bases). V was trimmed by 5 bases and J by 8 bases, leaving 16 bases between them. The germline CDR1 and CDR2 sequences are ENHRY and SYGVKD. The CDR3 is made up of 14 amino acids. The CDR3 is CAISIQSGGDIQYF. The CDR3 DNA sequence: TGTGCCATCAGTATCCAAAGCGGAGGTGACATTCAGTACTTC.

The chain links TRBV6-5 to TRBJ2-3; 7 bases fit TRBD2. Per germline, CDR1 MNHEY and CDR2 SVGAGI. This CDR3 spans 13 amino acids. Losses at the gene ends were 7 bases for V and 2 bases for J; bases not matched to a gene: 3. CDR3 protein: CASKTSVTDTQYF. In DNA, the CDR3 is TGTGCCAGCAAAACTAGCGTCACAGATACGCAGTATTTT.

V is TRBV13 and J is TRBJ1-4; TRBD1 is a possible D gene (6 bases). V was cut by 0 bases and J by 8 bases, with 19 bases left in between. This CDR3 spans 17 amino acids. The germline V gene has CDR1 PRHDT and CDR2 FYEKMQ (reference sequence). The CDR3 region is CASSLGVVGRGGEKLFF. Written as DNA, the CDR3 is TGTGCCAGCAGCTTAGGCGTCGTGGGCAGGGGAGGAGAAAAACTGTTTTTT.

The V call is TRBV29-1, the J call TRBJ2-1; D tentatively fits TRBD1 or TRBD2 (6 bases each). Per the germline V gene, CDR1 is SQVTM and CDR2 is ANQGSEA. V lost 3 bases, J lost 1 base, and 10 bases lay in between. The CDR3 extends over 14 amino acids. The CDR3 DNA reads TGCAGCGTTGAGGGGGGCTTTTCCTACAATGAGCAGTTCTTC. Its protein product is CSVEGGFSYNEQFF.

The chain is built from TRBV30 and TRBJ1-6; D is unresolved. V was clipped by 0 bases and J by 13 bases, with 7 bases between them. CDR1 is GTSNPN, CDR2 SVGIG, per germline (reference sequence). This CDR3 spans 11 amino acids. CDR3 loop: CAWSVNGPLHF. The DNA of the CDR3 is TGTGCCTGGAGTGTAAATGGTCCCCTCCACTTT.

The chain joins TRBV4-3 to TRBJ1-5; TRBD1 is a possible D gene (5 bases). Germline V gene data show CDR1 as LGHNA and CDR2 as YSLEER. The CDR3 sequence is 15 residues long. Deletions cut 0 bases from V and 7 bases from J, with 13 bases between. In DNA form, the CDR3 reads TGCGCCAGCAGCCAAGATAAGGGGTTGGGCCAGCCCCAGCATTTT. It translates to CASSQDKGLGQPQHF.